This TCR beta chain was retrieved from a study of cytomegalovirus exposure and HLA in healthy donors. Notes on the study in general: Compared with the roughly 700-donor mean, an Asian-associated ancestry cluster reportedly had fewer N-insertions, according to a later analysis. A prior analysis recorded that most TCR beta V segments were productive about 87% or about 30% of the time.

The CDR3 is 15 amino acids. Germline CDR1 and CDR2: SNHLY and FYNNEI. As regards this clone: Antigen: not known. Germline is not matched at one junction end, which may reflect a read error. The sample carries other DNA sequences with the same CDR3.

This PCR relied on a set of 60 Vbeta primers and 13 Jbeta primers. Original methodology: An analysis performed later counted 81 million or so unique TCR beta chains (roughly 11 million of them shared). Generated by immunoSEQ multiplex PCR, the TCRdb table keeps only in-frame clones and is missing some. V, J and clone size were drawn from that table, and D and trimming were deduced from the DNA. The table has more than 90,000 clones, under 90% seen once. The chain links TRBV2 to TRBJ2-7; tentative D call: TRBD1 (5 bases). The receptor was isolated from a woman between 65 and 79 years old in good health and CMV-seropositive. Input material: PBMCs. The CDR3 protein is CASSEANRPRDEQYF. CDR3 sequence (DNA): TGTGCCAGTAGTGAAGCAAACAGGCCAAGGGATGAGCAGTACTTC.